This entry lists 29 T cell receptor beta chains sequenced from one sample in a study of blood T cell repertoires in COVID-19. Assay: immunoSEQ multiplex PCR; the TCRdb copy retains only in-frame clones and omits some. The table shows fewer than 200,000 clones, with over 70% occurring only once. What was sequenced was peripheral blood. The receptor set was obtained from a man aged 65 to 85 with acute or convalescent COVID-19.

In this sample, this clone turned up many times. The V and J genes are TRBV30 and TRBJ1-5; D may be TRBD1 (5 bases). The CDR3 is made up of 13 amino acids. Trimming took 0 bases from V and 9 from J, leaving 12 bases between them. Germline V gene data show CDR1 as GTSNPN and CDR2 as SVGIG (reference sequence). The CDR3 nucleotides are TGTGCCTGGAGTGTACAGGCCCCCGGGCCCCAGCATTTT. This encodes CAWSVQAPGPQHF. Together with reference TRBV30 and TRBJ1-5, the CDR3 gives the full variable domain: SQTIHQWPATLVQPVGSPLSLECTVEGTSNPNLYWYRQAAGRGLQLLFYSVGIGQISSEVPQNLSASRPQDRQFILSSKKLLLSDSGFYLCAWSVQAPGPQHFGDGTRLSIL.

This clone was counted a few times. This sequence joins TRBV5-1 and TRBJ2-1, with 15 positions matching TRBD2. CDR1 and CDR2 from the germline V gene are SGHRS and YFSETQ. V gave up 0 bases and J gave up 8 bases; unmatched junction bases: 12. The CDR3 runs 19 residues. For the CDR3, the DNA is TGCGCCAGCAGCTTGGCCGGGACTAGCGGGGGGTCTCACCGCGATGAGCAGTTCTTC. Residues: CASSLAGTSGGSHRDEQFF.

The J gene is TRBJ1-1, the V gene TRBV5-1; D perhaps matches TRBD1 (6 bases). Deletions cut 0 bases from V and 4 bases from J, with 13 bases between. Per germline, CDR1 SGHRS and CDR2 YFSETQ. The CDR3 loop spans 15 amino acids. The CDR3 loop is CASSLATGSGTEAFF. The DNA of the CDR3 is TGCGCCAGCAGCTTGGCCACAGGGAGTGGCACTGAAGCTTTCTTT.

This clone was counted ten times or more. The genes are TRBV2 and TRBJ2-1; 9 positions agree with TRBD1. The CDR3 length is 17 residues. Germline values: CDR1 SNHLY, CDR2 FYNNEI. J lost 5 bases, V lost 6 bases, and 14 bases had no gene match. CDR3 sequence: CASSGDRERGGDNEQFF. CDR3 nucleotide sequence: TGTGCCAGCAGCGGGGACAGGGAGCGGGGTGGCGACAATGAGCAGTTCTTC.

The V gene is TRBV11-2, the J gene TRBJ2-7; D may be TRBD2 (6 bases). Trimming removed 4 bases from V and 2 bases from J, with 12 bases in between. Germline CDR1 reads SGHAT; CDR2 reads FQNNGV. This CDR3 is 14 amino acids long. The chain's CDR3 is CASSSDGGTYEQYF. As DNA, the CDR3 is TGTGCCAGCAGCTCAGATGGCGGGACCTACGAGCAGTACTTC.

This clone appeared a few times. The chain is built from TRBV30 and TRBJ2-7; 8 positions match TRBD1. Germline V gene data show CDR1 as GTSNPN and CDR2 as SVGIG (reference sequence). The CDR3 totals 14 residues. Unmatched junction bases numbered 4, after V lost 3 bases and J lost 0 bases. The CDR3, as DNA: TGTGCCTGGAGACCCGGGACAGGCTCCTACGAGCAGTACTTC. The encoded protein is CAWRPGTGSYEQYF.

This chain links TRBV7-2 with TRBJ2-3; D possibly corresponds to TRBD2 (6 bases). V was clipped by 7 bases and J by 2 bases, with 16 bases between them. Germline CDR1 reads SGHTA; CDR2 reads FQGNSA. The CDR3 totals 15 residues. CDR3 in amino acids: CASTQYGGATDTQYF. As DNA, the CDR3 is TGTGCCAGCACCCAGTACGGCGGGGCCACAGATACGCAGTATTTT.

The V call is TRBV5-1, the J call TRBJ1-3, with 7 bases fitting TRBD1. CDR1 SGHRS and CDR2 YFSETQ come from the germline V gene. Trimming at V came to 4 bases and at J to 1 base, leaving 5 bases not matched to a gene. The CDR3 contains 15 residues. The CDR3 coding sequence is TGCGCCAGCAGCCTACAGGGGTTATCTGGAAACACCATATATTTT. It yields the protein CASSLQGLSGNTIYF.

On this clone itself: At one boundary the junction diverges from the germline segment, which might be a read error. This chain links TRBV5-6 with TRBJ2-1; weak D call: TRBD1 (5 bases). The CDR3 extends over 13 amino acids. Per the germline V gene, CDR1 is SGHDT and CDR2 is YYEEEE. The CDR3 region is CASSLAGHGEQFF. The CDR3 DNA follows: TGTGCCAGCAGTTTGGCAGGACACGGTGAGCAGTTCTTC.

The chain is built from TRBV21-1 and TRBJ2-4; TRBD2 reflects the table's D call only, with no check against the DNA. TRBV21-1 is a recognized pseudogene. The CDR3 is 16 amino acids. The CDR3 loop is CASSTTHPRDGNIQYF. DNA of the CDR3: TGTGCCAGCAGCACAACCCACCCTCGGGATGGAAACATTCAGTACTTC.

The chain joins TRBV25-1 to TRBJ2-3; D is possibly TRBD1 (5 bases). The CDR3 is 14 amino acids. With 6 bases removed from V and 3 bases from J, the gap between germline ends came to 13 bases. Germline V lookup: CDR1 MGHDK, CDR2 SYGVNS. In DNA form, the CDR3 reads TGTGCCAGCAGCAGGGCGGATTTGACAGATACGCAGTATTTT. It yields the protein CASSRADLTDTQYF.

The chain has TRBV5-4 and TRBJ1-1; tentatively, D is TRBD1 (5 bases). The V gene lost 4 bases and the J gene lost 1 base, with 14 bases spanning the gap. This CDR3 has 15 residues. In germline, CDR1 is SGHNT, CDR2 YYREEE (reference sequence). The CDR3 region is CASSRDSGGNTEAFF. Here the CDR3 DNA reads TGTGCCAGCAGCCGTGATAGCGGGGGGAACACTGAAGCTTTCTTT.

The V and J genes are TRBV11-3 and TRBJ1-6; D not certain. The V end was cut by 4 bases, the J end by 4 bases, with 8 bases between. Germline V gene data show CDR1 as SGHNT and CDR2 as YENEEA. The CDR3 has 14 amino acids. CDR3 residues: CASSSNSYNSPLHF. Written as DNA, the CDR3 is TGTGCCAGCAGCTCCAACAGTTATAATTCACCCCTCCACTTT.

This clone was detected a few times. CDR3 nucleotides: TGTGCCAGCAGCGTAGCTCAGGACACTGAAGCTTTCTTT. Its protein product is CASSVAQDTEAFF. The chain links TRBV9 to TRBJ1-1; D gene ambiguous. In germline, CDR1 is SGDLS, CDR2 YYNGEE. The V end lost 0 bases, the J end lost 3 bases, and 6 bases lay between the germline ends. This CDR3 has 13 residues.

V usage is TRBV3-1 (or the pseudogene TRBV3-2) and J usage is TRBJ1-1; D uncertain. Germline V lookup: CDR1 LGHDT, CDR2 YNNKEL (reference sequence). This CDR3 has 14 residues. The germline V and J ends were trimmed by 6 bases and 0 bases, with 11 bases remaining between them. DNA for the CDR3: TGTGCCAGCAGAATTGGAGGGATGAACACTGAAGCTTTCTTT. This sequence encodes CASRIGGMNTEAFF.

This chain links TRBV7-3 with TRBJ2-3, with D unclear. Germline V gene sequence: CDR1 SGHTA, CDR2 FQGTGA. The CDR3 contains 15 residues. V was cut by 2 bases and J by 3 bases, with 12 bases left in between. The CDR3 bases are TGTGCCAGCAGCTTAGCCGGAGACCGTACAGATACGCAGTATTTT. Protein: CASSLAGDRTDTQYF.

This clone was picked up a small number of times. The chain combines TRBV9 with TRBJ2-7, with 7 bases aligning to TRBD1. Germline loops: CDR1 SGDLS, CDR2 YYNGEE. The CDR3 has 15 amino acids. J gave up 2 bases and V 3 bases, and 8 bases lay outside the gene matches. CDR3 residues: CASSGRQGAPYEQYF. The CDR3 coding sequence is TGTGCCAGCAGCGGCCGACAGGGAGCACCCTACGAGCAGTACTTC.

The chain carries TRBV9 and TRBJ2-7, with D possibly TRBD2 on 6 matching bases. The V end was cut by 4 bases, the J end by 4 bases, with 18 bases between. CDR1 SGDLS and CDR2 YYNGEE come from the germline V gene. This CDR3 is built from 15 residues. The CDR3 loop reads CASSPRDSAPYEQYF. CDR3 sequence (DNA): TGTGCCAGCAGCCCAAGGGACTCGGCCCCTTACGAGCAGTACTTC.

The V call is TRBV19, the J call TRBJ1-1; weak D call: TRBD1 (5 bases). CDR3 size: 15 residues. The V end lost 7 bases, the J end lost 0 bases, and 15 bases lay between the germline ends. CDR1 is LNHDA and CDR2 is SQIVND in the germline V gene (reference sequence). The DNA of the CDR3 is TGTGCCAGTACTTTTGTGGGGCGGTTGAACACTGAAGCTTTCTTT. Translating it yields CASTFVGRLNTEAFF.

The chain joins TRBV19 to TRBJ1-1; 7 bases are a match to TRBD1. CDR3 length equals 13 residues. Germline CDR1 is LNHDA and CDR2 is SQIVND (reference sequence). Trimming removed 4 bases from V and 11 bases from J; junction bases left unmatched: 10. The CDR3 region is CASSNDRAHGAFF. For the CDR3, the DNA is TGTGCCAGTAGTAACGACAGGGCGCACGGGGCTTTCTTT.

The chain is built from TRBV2 and TRBJ2-7; the match to TRBD1 covers 8 bases. The CDR3 is 15 residues long. The V and J ends lost 7 bases and 5 bases, in that order; junction bases with no gene match: 13. The germline gives CDR1 SNHLY, CDR2 FYNNEI. For the CDR3, the DNA is TGTGCCAGCAAAAAGTCCCTTCAGGGGGCAGACGAGCAGTACTTC. The encoded protein is CASKKSLQGADEQYF.

The CDR3 coding sequence is TGCGCCAGCAGCCCACGGGACAGGGGCACAGATACGCAGTATTTT. Translation: CASSPRDRGTDTQYF. The chain recombines TRBV5-1 with TRBJ2-3, with 9 bases lining up with TRBD1. Germline CDR1 SGHRS, CDR2 YFSETQ. The CDR3 consists of 15 residues. V was pared by 4 bases and J by 1 base, with 4 bases of the junction left unmatched.

This clone has just a few counts. The V call is TRBV21-1, the J call TRBJ2-5; whether TRBD1, the table's D call, matches the DNA was not checked. TRBV21-1 is annotated as a pseudogene. The CDR3 consists of 9 residues. The DNA for the CDR3 is TGTGCCCCGACAGGGACCCAGTACTTC. Protein product: CAPTGTQYF.

The rearrangement links TRBV30 to TRBJ2-7, with a weak D call TRBD2 (5 bases). Germline CDR1 and CDR2: GTSNPN and SVGIG (reference sequence). The ends were cut back, 3 bases at V and 0 bases at J, with 18 bases in the middle. CDR3 size: 16 residues. CDR3: CAWRVKVAGSSYEQYF. The CDR3 DNA reads as TGTGCCTGGAGAGTTAAAGTTGCGGGTAGCTCCTACGAGCAGTACTTC.

V gene TRBV21-1 combines with J gene TRBJ1-1; the DNA was not used to check the table's D call, TRBD1. TRBV21-1 is a documented pseudogene. This CDR3 is built from 16 residues. This chain's CDR3 is CASSKVRRQGQPEAFF. CDR3 in DNA: TGTGCCAGCAGCAAAGTGAGAAGGCAGGGGCAGCCTGAAGCTTTCTTT.

V is TRBV10-2 and J is TRBJ2-3; D remains unclear. Trimming took off 6 bases at V and 2 bases at J, with 3 bases between the two ends. CDR1 WSHSY and CDR2 SAAADI come from the germline V gene. The CDR3 has 11 residues. CDR3 loop: CASRYTDTQYF. The DNA of the CDR3 is TGCGCCAGCAGGTACACAGATACGCAGTATTTT.

The chain combines TRBV21-1 with TRBJ2-3; the table's TRBD2 call for D was not verified on the DNA. TRBV21-1 is a listed pseudogene. The CDR3 runs to 16 residues. CDR3 loop: CASTPNSGGLTDTQYF. The CDR3 DNA is TGTGCCAGCACCCCAAATAGCGGGGGCCTTACAGATACGCAGTATTTT.

The rearrangement uses TRBV7-9 and TRBJ2-3; D uncertain. The germline gives CDR1 SEHNR, CDR2 FQNEAQ (reference sequence). V gave up 2 bases and J gave up 4 bases, with 10 bases separating them. This CDR3 has 14 residues. CDR3 coding DNA: TGTGCCAGCAGCTTAACTTCAGGTCCAGATACGCAGTATTTT. Translating gives CASSLTSGPDTQYF. Full variable domain (missing parts from reference TRBV7-9 and TRBJ2-3): DTGVSQNPRHKITKRGQNVTFRCDPISEHNRLYWYRQTLGQGPEFLTYFQNEAQLEKSRLLSDRFSAERPKGSFSTLEIQRTEQGDSAMYLCASSLTSGPDTQYFGPGTRLTVL.

The V call is TRBV11-2, the J call TRBJ1-1; the D gene is possibly TRBD1 (6 bases). V lost 0 bases, J lost 0 bases, and 17 bases lay in between. CDR1 SGHAT and CDR2 FQNNGV come from the germline V gene. This CDR3 region has 18 residues. The chain's CDR3 is CASSLDFSGPGVNTEAFF. In DNA, the CDR3 is TGTGCCAGCAGCTTAGATTTTTCTGGGCCAGGGGTGAACACTGAAGCTTTCTTT.